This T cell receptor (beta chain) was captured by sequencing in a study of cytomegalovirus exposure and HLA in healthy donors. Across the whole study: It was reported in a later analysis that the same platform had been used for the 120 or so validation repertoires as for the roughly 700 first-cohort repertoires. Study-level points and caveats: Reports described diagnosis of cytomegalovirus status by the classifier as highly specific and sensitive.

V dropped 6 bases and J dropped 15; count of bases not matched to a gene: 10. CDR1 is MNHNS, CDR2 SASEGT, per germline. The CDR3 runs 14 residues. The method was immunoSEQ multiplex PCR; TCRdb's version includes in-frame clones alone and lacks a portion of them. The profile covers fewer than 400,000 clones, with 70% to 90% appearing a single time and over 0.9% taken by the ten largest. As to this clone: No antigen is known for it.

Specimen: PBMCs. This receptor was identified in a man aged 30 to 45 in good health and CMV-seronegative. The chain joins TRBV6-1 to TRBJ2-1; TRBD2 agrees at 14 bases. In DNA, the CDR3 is TGTGCCAGCAGAGGGGGACTAGCGGGGGCCGAAGGGTTCTTC. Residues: CASRGGLAGAEGFF.